The 18 T cell receptor beta chains below come from one sample, sequenced in a study of Graves' ophthalmopathy and Graves' hyperthyroidism. Beta-chain TCR CDR3 regions were amplified from RNA transcripts. The authors performed first-round RT-PCR with HTBI primers and then a second-round multiplex PCR. Using its own MiXCR run on the multiplex PCR reads, TCRdb lists one record per CDR3 protein. The table has around 170,000 distinct CDR3 sequences, around two fifths seen once; the top ten hold roughly 5.2%. The sequenced material came from peripheral blood. These receptors were collected from a woman in her thirties or forties with Graves' ophthalmopathy.

This clonotype has at least ten counts. The chain couples TRBV28 to TRBJ1-1, with D perhaps matching TRBD1 (5 bases). This CDR3 is 15 amino acids long. Between the trimmed V and J ends, which lost 2 bases and 4 bases, there was a span of 14 bases. Germline V gene data show CDR1 as MDHEN and CDR2 as SYDVKM. The CDR3 DNA reads TGTGCCAGCAGTTTACTCGACGGGGGAATCACTGAAGCTTTCTTT. Translating gives CASSLLDGGITEAFF.

The chain is built from TRBV6-1 and TRBJ1-2, with D possibly matching TRBD1 (5 bases). Between the trimmed V and J ends, which lost 0 bases and 5 bases, there was a span of 7 bases. Germline V gene lookup returns CDR1 MNHNS and CDR2 SASEGT. CDR3 length: 13 amino acids. CDR3 nucleotides: TGTGCCAGCAGTGAAGCGACAGTGTATGGCTACACCTTC. This translates into CASSEATVYGYTF.

This clonotype was seen many times. This chain joins TRBV27 and TRBJ1-6, with D perhaps TRBD1 (6 bases). The CDR3 has 15 residues. Germline V lookup: CDR1 MNHEY, CDR2 SMNVEV (reference sequence). V was cut by 4 bases and J by 4 bases, with 11 bases left in between. CDR3 sequence (DNA): TGTGCCAGCAGTTACGGGACAACTTATAATTCACCCCTCCACTTT. It is translated as CASSYGTTYNSPLHF.

The chain has TRBV11-2 and TRBJ1-3; D may be TRBD1 (5 bases). CDR3 length: 17 residues. V lost 5 bases to trimming and J lost 2 bases, with 19 bases between them. Germline values: CDR1 SGHAT, CDR2 FQNNGV. The CDR3 DNA follows: TGTGCCAGCAGCCTCAGGGTACGGGCGGCTCCTGGAAACACCATATATTTT. Its translation is CASSLRVRAAPGNTIYF.

This clonotype has a count of ten or more. J is TRBJ2-2 and V is TRBV15, with D uncertain. CDR1 and CDR2 from the germline V gene are LNHNV and YYDKDF (reference sequence). The V gene lost 4 bases and the J gene lost 0 bases, with 15 bases spanning the gap. The length of the CDR3 is 17 residues. The CDR3 here is CATSMVRNRANTGELFF. The CDR3 nucleotides read TGTGCCACCAGCATGGTCCGGAATAGAGCGAACACCGGGGAGCTGTTTTTT. The full variable domain, completed using reference TRBV15 and TRBJ2-2, is DAMVIQNPRYQVTQFGKPVTLSCSQTLNHNVMYWYQQKSSQAPKLLFHYYDKDFNNEADTPDNFQSRRPNTSFCFLDIRSPGLGDTAMYLCATSMVRNRANTGELFFGEGSRLTVL.

This clonotype came up many times. The chain is built from TRBV20-1 and TRBJ1-5, with D possibly TRBD1 on 6 matching bases. Trimming took 8 bases from V and 1 from J, leaving 12 bases between them. CDR1 is DFQATT, CDR2 SNEGSKA, per germline (reference sequence). The CDR3 has 13 amino acids. This CDR3 is CSIRGMSNQPQHF. CDR3 coding DNA: TGCAGTATCAGGGGTATGAGCAATCAGCCCCAGCATTTT.

The V call is TRBV11-2, the J call TRBJ2-7; either TRBD1 or TRBD2 may fit D (5 bases each). CDR1 and CDR2 (germline): SGHAT, FQNNGV. This CDR3 contains 16 residues. The V end lost 5 bases, the J end lost 3 bases, and 20 bases lay between the germline ends. The CDR3 nucleotides are TGTGCCAGCAGCCGGGGCCCCAGCGGAGGTGGCTACGAGCAGTACTTC. Amino acid sequence: CASSRGPSGGGYEQYF.

This clonotype was detected only a few times. A much larger clone lies one base from this, so it may be a read error. The chain uses TRBV16 and TRBJ2-2, with no clear D. Germline lookup yields CDR1 KGHSY and CDR2 FQNENV. The CDR3 spans 14 residues. CDR3 sequence: CDSIGTPGTGELFF. The DNA for the CDR3 is TGTGACAGCATCGGTACTCCGGGCACCGGGGAGCTGTTTTTT.

V and J are TRBV6-2 or TRBV6-3 and TRBJ2-5; 14 nucleotides align to TRBD2. J lost 5 bases, V lost 6 bases, and 8 bases had no gene match. CDR1 is MNHEY, CDR2 SVGEGT, per germline. This CDR3 has 16 residues. CDR3 residues: CASRDGTSGSSETQYF. CDR3 nucleotide sequence: TGTGCCAGCAGAGACGGGACTAGCGGGAGTAGTGAGACCCAGTACTTC.

This clonotype was seen once. J is TRBJ2-7 and V is TRBV10-3, with D possibly TRBD2 on 5 matching bases. The CDR3 contains 12 residues. The V and J ends lost 6 bases and 2 bases respectively, with 8 bases between them. In germline, CDR1 is ENHRY, CDR2 SYGVKD. CDR3 sequence: CAISAGTYEQYF. CDR3 DNA: TGTGCCATCAGCGCCGGGACCTACGAGCAGTACTTC.

This clonotype was seen repeatedly, ten times or more. The chain combines TRBV27 with TRBJ1-6; D is ambiguous. The germline CDR1 and CDR2 sequences are MNHEY and SMNVEV (reference sequence). The V end lost 1 base, the J end lost 7 bases, and 5 bases lay between the germline ends. The CDR3 loop spans 13 amino acids. CDR3 sequence: CASSLYLNSPLHF. Written as DNA, the CDR3 is TGTGCCAGCAGTTTATATCTGAATTCACCCCTCCACTTT.

This chain connects TRBV12-3 or TRBV12-4 to TRBJ2-5; D gene ambiguous. The CDR3 loop spans 16 amino acids. V lost 5 bases, J lost 2 bases, and 18 bases lay in between. The CDR3 sequence is CASSLRRESRQETQYF. DNA of the CDR3: TGTGCCAGCAGTCTCCGTCGAGAGTCCCGACAAGAGACCCAGTACTTC.

There are many counts of this clonotype. The J gene is TRBJ1-2, the V gene TRBV12-3 or TRBV12-4; no firm D call. The V end was cut by 8 bases, the J end by 4 bases, with 11 bases between. This CDR3 comprises 12 residues. The CDR3 loop is CASRGGSYGYTF. CDR3 in DNA: TGTGCCAGCCGGGGTGGGTCCTATGGCTACACCTTC.

The J gene is TRBJ1-5, the V gene TRBV12-3 or TRBV12-4; TRBD1 matches 9 bases. J was trimmed by 7 bases and V by 3 bases; bases with no gene match: 7. This CDR3 is built from 15 residues. The CDR3 sequence: CASSFATGGHQPQHF. DNA of the CDR3: TGTGCCAGCAGTTTCGCGACAGGGGGGCACCAGCCCCAGCATTTT.

V gene TRBV7-3 combines with J gene TRBJ1-2; the D is unclear. This CDR3 is 13 amino acids long. V was shortened by 3 bases and J by 8 bases, with 13 bases between the two germline ends. CDR1 and CDR2 from the germline V gene are SGHTA and FQGTGA. The CDR3 coding sequence is TGTGCCAGCAGCTTGTCCACCCGGCAAGGCTACACCTTC. This gives the protein CASSLSTRQGYTF.

This clonotype was seen repeatedly, ten times or more. The chain combines TRBV7-2 with TRBJ1-6, with D tentatively TRBD1 (5 bases). CDR1 is SGHTA, CDR2 FQGNSA, per germline. V was pared by 5 bases and J by 1 base, with 12 bases between. The CDR3 is made up of 16 amino acids. CDR3 sequence reads: CASSPRRTSYNSPLHF. CDR3 nucleotide sequence: TGTGCCAGCAGCCCTCGACGGACATCCTATAATTCACCCCTCCACTTT.

The sample holds many counts of this clonotype. V usage is TRBV2 and J usage is TRBJ1-2; no clear D gene. This CDR3 region has 10 residues. Germline loops: CDR1 SNHLY, CDR2 FYNNEI. V lost 6 bases and J lost 11, with 10 bases in between. The CDR3 region is CASRTTSYTF. The CDR3 DNA follows: TGTGCCAGCAGAACGACTAGTTACACCTTC. The variable domain in full, completed from reference TRBV2 and TRBJ1-2, reads EPEVTQTPSHQVTQMGQEVILRCVPISNHLYFYWYRQILGQKVEFLVSFYNNEISEKSEIFDDQFSVERPDGSNFTLKIRSTKLEDSAMYFCASRTTSYTFGSGTRLTVV.

This clonotype was found many times. The J gene is TRBJ1-1, the V gene TRBV6-2 or TRBV6-3, with unresolved D. The length of the CDR3 is 13 residues. Deletions cut 8 bases from V and 0 bases from J, with 10 bases between. CDR1 is MNHEY, CDR2 SVGEGT, per germline. Written as DNA, the CDR3 is TGTGCCAGCGGAGAGGGATTGAACACTGAAGCTTTCTTT. Translation gives CASGEGLNTEAFF.